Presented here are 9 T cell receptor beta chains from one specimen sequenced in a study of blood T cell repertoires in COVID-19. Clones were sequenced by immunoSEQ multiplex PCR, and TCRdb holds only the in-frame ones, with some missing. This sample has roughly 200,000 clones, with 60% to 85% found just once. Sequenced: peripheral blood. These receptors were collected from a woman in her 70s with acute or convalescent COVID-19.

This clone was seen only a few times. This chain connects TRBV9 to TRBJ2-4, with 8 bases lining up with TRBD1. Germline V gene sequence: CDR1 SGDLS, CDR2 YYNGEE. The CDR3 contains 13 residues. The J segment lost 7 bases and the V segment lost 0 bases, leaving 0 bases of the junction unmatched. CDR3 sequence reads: CASSVGQGNIQYF. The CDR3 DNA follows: TGTGCCAGCAGCGTAGGACAGGGGAACATTCAGTACTTC.

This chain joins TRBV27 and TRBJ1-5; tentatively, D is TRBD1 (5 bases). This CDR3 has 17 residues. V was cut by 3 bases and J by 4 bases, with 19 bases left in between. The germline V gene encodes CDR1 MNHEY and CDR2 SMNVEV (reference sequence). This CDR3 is CASSLRRGGDSNQPQHF. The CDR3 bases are TGTGCCAGCAGTTTGCGGAGGGGAGGGGATTCGAATCAGCCCCAGCATTTT.

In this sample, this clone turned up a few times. The CDR3 region is CASSEGGWTEAFF. The CDR3 nucleotides read TGTGCCAGCAGTGAAGGAGGCTGGACTGAAGCTTTCTTT. The chain combines TRBV6-1 with TRBJ1-1, with D uncertain. The CDR3 contains 13 residues. Looked up from germline, CDR1 is MNHNS and CDR2 is SASEGT. Trimming shortened V by 1 base and J by 5 bases, and 8 bases separated the two germline ends.

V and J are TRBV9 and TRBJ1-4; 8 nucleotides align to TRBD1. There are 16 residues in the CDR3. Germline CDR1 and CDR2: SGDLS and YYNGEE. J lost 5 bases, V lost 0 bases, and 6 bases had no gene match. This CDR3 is CASSVAGTGQNEKLFF. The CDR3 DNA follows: TGTGCCAGCAGCGTAGCCGGGACAGGACAAAATGAAAAACTGTTTTTT.

The CDR3 nucleotides read TGTGCCAGCAGCCTCAGACAATACGGGGAGCTGTTTTTT. Protein: CASSLRQYGELFF. The chain employs TRBV7-2 and TRBJ2-2; D remains unclear. The ends were cut back, 5 bases at V and 7 bases at J, with 11 bases in the middle. From germline, CDR1 is SGHTA and CDR2 FQGNSA. This CDR3 region has 13 residues.

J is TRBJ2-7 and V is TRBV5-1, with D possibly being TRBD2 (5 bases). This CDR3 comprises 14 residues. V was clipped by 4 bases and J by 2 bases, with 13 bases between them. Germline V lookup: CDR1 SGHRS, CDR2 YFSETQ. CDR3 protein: CASSLEGSTYEQYF. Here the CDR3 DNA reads TGCGCCAGCAGCCTCGAGGGATCCACCTACGAGCAGTACTTC.

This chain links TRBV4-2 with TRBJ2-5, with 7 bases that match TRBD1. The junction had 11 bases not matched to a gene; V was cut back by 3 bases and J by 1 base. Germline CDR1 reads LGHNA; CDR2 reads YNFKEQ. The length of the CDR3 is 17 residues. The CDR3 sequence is CASSQQPYGTVQETQYF. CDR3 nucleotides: TGTGCCAGCAGCCAGCAGCCCTACGGGACAGTCCAAGAGACCCAGTACTTC.

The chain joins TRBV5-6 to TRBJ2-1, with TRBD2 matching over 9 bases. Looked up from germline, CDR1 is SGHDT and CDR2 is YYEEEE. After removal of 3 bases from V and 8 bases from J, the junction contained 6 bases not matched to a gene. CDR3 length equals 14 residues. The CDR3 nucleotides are TGTGCCAGCAGCTCTATAGCGGGAGTGGATGAGCAGTTCTTC. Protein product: CASSSIAGVDEQFF. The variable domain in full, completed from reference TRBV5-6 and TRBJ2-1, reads DAGVTQSPTHLIKTRGQQVTLRCSPKSGHDTVSWYQQALGQGPQFIFQYYEEEERQRGNFPDRFSGHQFPNYSSELNVNALLLGDSALYLCASSSIAGVDEQFFGPGTRLTVL.

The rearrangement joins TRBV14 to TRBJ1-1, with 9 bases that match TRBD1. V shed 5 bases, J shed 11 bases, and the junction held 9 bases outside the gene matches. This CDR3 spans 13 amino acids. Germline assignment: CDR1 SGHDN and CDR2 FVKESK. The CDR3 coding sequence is TGTGCCAGCAGCTCCACACAGGGGGCTCGGGCTTTCTTT. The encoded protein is CASSSTQGARAFF. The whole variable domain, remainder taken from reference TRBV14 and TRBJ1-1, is EAGVTQFPSHSVIEKGQTVTLRCDPISGHDNLYWYRRVMGKEIKFLLHFVKESKQDESGMPNNRFLAERTGGTYSTLKVQPAELEDSGVYFCASSSTQGARAFFGQGTRLTVV.